A single sample is the source of the 32 T cell receptor beta chains below, sequenced in a study of T cell responses to AZD1222 COVID-19 vaccine. TCRdb's copy holds only in-frame clones and misses some; the assay was immunoSEQ multiplex PCR. The sample includes about 120,000 clones, under 95% seen only once; the top ten take less than 1.3%. The sample here was peripheral blood, taken 28 days after the second AZD1222 dose. All receptors derive from an adult who received the AZD1222 COVID-19 vaccine.

This clone is a singleton in its sample. V usage is TRBV27 and J usage is TRBJ2-2, with TRBD1 matching 9 bases. With V trimmed by 6 bases and J by 8 bases, 7 bases remained unmatched. This CDR3 is built from 14 residues. Germline V gives CDR1 MNHEY, CDR2 SMNVEV (reference sequence). The CDR3 spells CASREGQGSGELFF. CDR3 DNA: TGTGCCAGCAGGGAAGGACAGGGGAGTGGGGAGCTGTTTTTT.

This chain links TRBV5-1 with TRBJ1-1, with a possible D match to TRBD1 (5 bases). This CDR3 is 15 amino acids long. Trimming removed 4 bases from V and 0 bases from J, with 13 bases in between. The germline gives CDR1 SGHRS, CDR2 YFSETQ. DNA for the CDR3: TGCGCCAGCAGCCCTGGTTGGGGCATGAACACTGAAGCTTTCTTT. This translates into CASSPGWGMNTEAFF.

The rearrangement links TRBV24-1 to TRBJ2-2, with TRBD1 matching over 10 bases. V dropped 3 bases and J dropped 7; count of bases not matched to a gene: 7. Germline V gene sequence: CDR1 KGHDR, CDR2 SFDVKD. The CDR3 is 16 residues long. CDR3 sequence: CATSDPRQGASGELFF. The DNA for the CDR3 is TGTGCCACCAGTGATCCCAGACAGGGGGCCAGCGGGGAGCTGTTTTTT.

This clone showed up just once. The chain uses TRBV30 and TRBJ1-5; no reliable D call. The CDR3 has 13 amino acids. Trimming took 4 bases from V and 0 from J, leaving 7 bases between them. Germline V lookup: CDR1 GTSNPN, CDR2 SVGIG (reference sequence). The CDR3 protein is CAWNKYSNQPQHF. The CDR3 DNA reads as TGTGCCTGGAATAAGTATAGCAATCAGCCCCAGCATTTT.

The chain uses TRBV27 and TRBJ1-5; 7 bases line up with TRBD1. Germline V gives CDR1 MNHEY, CDR2 SMNVEV (reference sequence). V shed 10 bases and J 0 bases; nucleotides not matched to a gene: 9. This CDR3 contains 15 residues. The CDR3 here is CATRTGPYSNQPQHF. The CDR3 nucleotides are TGTGCCACGCGGACAGGACCTTATAGCAATCAGCCCCAGCATTTT.

The genes are TRBV4-1 and TRBJ2-7; D perhaps matches TRBD1 (5 bases). There are 12 residues in the CDR3. With 2 bases removed from V and 13 bases from J, the gap between germline ends came to 15 bases. The germline CDR1 and CDR2 sequences are MGHRA and YSYEKL. The CDR3 loop is CASSQQSGIRYF. As DNA, the CDR3 is TGCGCCAGCAGCCAACAGTCAGGGATAAGATACTTC.

This chain links TRBV7-3 with TRBJ2-2; no reliable D call. In germline, CDR1 is SGHTA, CDR2 FQGTGA. Trimming left V 8 bases short and J 4 bases short, with 17 bases between. CDR3 length: 15 amino acids. The chain's CDR3 is CASYPTVRSTGELFF. CDR3 DNA sequence: TGTGCCAGCTACCCTACTGTCCGGAGCACCGGGGAGCTGTTTTTT. The entire variable domain, with the rest obtained from reference TRBV7-3 and TRBJ2-2, is as follows: GAGVSQTPSNKVTEKGKYVELRCDPISGHTALYWYRQSLGQGPEFLIYFQGTGAADDSGLPNDRFFAVRPEGSVSTLKIQRTERGDSAVYLCASYPTVRSTGELFFGEGSRLTVL.

Note on this clone: One end of the junction is discordant with germline, which a read error may explain. The chain links TRBV7-7 to TRBJ2-1, with 11 bases that match TRBD2. CDR3 length equals 18 residues. Germline lookup yields CDR1 SSHAT and CDR2 FNYEAQ (reference sequence). CDR3 in amino acids: CASSPGLAGTLSYNEQFF. DNA of the CDR3: TGTGCTAGCAGCCCCGGACTAGCGGGTACACTTTCCTACAATGAGCAGTTCTTC.

The chain employs TRBV4-1 and TRBJ1-6; D unclear. The CDR3 is 16 amino acids. CDR1 MGHRA and CDR2 YSYEKL come from the germline V gene. Trimming left V 4 bases short and J 7 bases short, with 17 bases between. The CDR3, as DNA: TGCGCCAGCAGCCTGGTCTTAAAACGGGAGAATTCACCCCTCCACTTT. This translates into CASSLVLKRENSPLHF.

J is TRBJ1-4 and V is TRBV11-2; possible D gene TRBD1, 5 bases. V shed 1 base and J shed 5 bases, with 17 bases lying between them. The length of the CDR3 is 17 residues. Germline V gene sequence: CDR1 SGHAT, CDR2 FQNNGV. CDR3 in amino acids: CASSLVPDSPDNEKLFF. As DNA, the CDR3 is TGTGCCAGCAGCTTAGTCCCTGACAGTCCCGACAATGAAAAACTGTTTTTT.

The chain joins TRBV6-5 to TRBJ2-1, with 9 bases identical to TRBD2. CDR3 length equals 15 residues. The V segment lost 2 bases and the J segment 9 bases; nucleotides outside the gene matches: 8. The germline CDR1 and CDR2 sequences are MNHEY and SVGAGI. The CDR3 nucleotides read TGTGCCAGCAGTTACGACAACCTAGCGGGAACTGAGCAGTTCTTC. Residues: CASSYDNLAGTEQFF.

The chain employs TRBV6-4 and TRBJ1-2; the D gene is possibly TRBD1 (6 bases). Germline V gene data show CDR1 as MRHNA and CDR2 as SNTAGT. The V gene lost 7 bases and the J gene lost 1 base, with 16 bases spanning the gap. This CDR3 contains 15 residues. The CDR3 DNA reads TGTGCCAGCAAATTAGACTGGACAGATAACTATGGCTACACCTTC. The encoded protein is CASKLDWTDNYGYTF.

The chain has TRBV5-4 and TRBJ1-1; D ambiguous. Trimming took off 1 base at V and 4 bases at J, with 11 bases between the two ends. This CDR3 region has 14 residues. Germline V gene sequence: CDR1 SGHNT, CDR2 YYREEE (reference sequence). For the CDR3, the DNA is TGTGCCAGCAGCTTGAAGGGTCTTGGCACTGAAGCTTTCTTT. This encodes CASSLKGLGTEAFF.

The chain employs TRBV14 and TRBJ2-3; D might be TRBD2 (5 bases). The CDR3 covers 13 residues. V was clipped by 4 bases and J by 4 bases, with 9 bases between them. Germline CDR1 reads SGHDN; CDR2 reads FVKESK. This chain's CDR3 is CASSLSGADTQYF. As DNA, the CDR3 is TGTGCCAGCAGCCTCTCCGGGGCAGATACGCAGTATTTT.

This rearrangement joins TRBV15 to TRBJ1-6, with no clear D. Trimming took off 0 bases at V and 10 bases at J, with 4 bases between the two ends. Germline CDR1 reads LNHNV; CDR2 reads YYDKDF (reference sequence). This CDR3 is built from 12 residues. CDR3 in amino acids: CATSRDRSPLHF. The CDR3 nucleotides are TGTGCCACCAGCAGAGATAGATCACCCCTCCACTTT. The full variable domain, its missing parts supplied by reference TRBV15 and TRBJ1-6, is DAMVIQNPRYQVTQFGKPVTLSCSQTLNHNVMYWYQQKSSQAPKLLFHYYDKDFNNEADTPDNFQSRRPNTSFCFLDIRSPGLGDTAMYLCATSRDRSPLHFGNGTRLTVT.

This chain connects TRBV7-8 to TRBJ2-7; D perhaps matches TRBD2 (6 bases). This CDR3 has 16 residues. Trimming stripped 2 bases from V and 3 bases from J, with 17 bases between. CDR1 SGHVS and CDR2 FQNEAQ come from the germline V gene. CDR3 nucleotides: TGTGCCAGCAGCTTATACCCCATATACGGGAGCTACGAGCAGTACTTC. Translation: CASSLYPIYGSYEQYF.

This chain joins TRBV13 and TRBJ2-3, with 7 positions matching TRBD1. The CDR3 covers 14 residues. Germline CDR1 and CDR2: PRHDT and FYEKMQ (reference sequence). V shed 2 bases, J shed 6 bases, and the junction held 5 bases outside the gene matches. CDR3 DNA sequence: TGTGCCAGCAGCTTACGACAGGGCGCGGATACGCAGTATTTT. This gives the protein CASSLRQGADTQYF.

On this clone: Additional DNA sequences in this sample encode the identical CDR3. The rearrangement links TRBV3-1 (or the pseudogene TRBV3-2) to TRBJ2-7, with 9 bases that match TRBD2. CDR1 is LGHDT, CDR2 YNNKEL, per germline (reference sequence). The V gene end was trimmed by 3 bases and the J gene end by 4 bases; junction bases not matched to a gene: 4. The CDR3 has 14 amino acids. CDR3 DNA sequence: TGTGCCAGCAGCCATAGCGGGAGAGGTTACGAGCAGTACTTC. Amino acid sequence: CASSHSGRGYEQYF.

The J gene is TRBJ2-5, the V gene TRBV9, with D hard to call. This CDR3 is built from 14 residues. Between the trimmed V and J ends, which lost 2 bases and 2 bases, there was a span of 10 bases. From germline, CDR1 is SGDLS and CDR2 YYNGEE. The CDR3: CASSVGARQETQYF. The CDR3 region has the DNA TGTGCCAGCAGCGTGGGTGCCAGACAAGAGACCCAGTACTTC.

The chain is built from TRBV5-1 and TRBJ2-1, with 8 bases that match TRBD1. The germline gives CDR1 SGHRS, CDR2 YFSETQ. CDR3 size: 16 residues. V lost 1 base, J lost 1 base, and 4 bases stayed unmatched. CDR3 nucleotides: TGCGCCAGCAGCTTGTATCGGGACAGGTCCTACAATGAGCAGTTCTTC. Amino acid sequence: CASSLYRDRSYNEQFF.

This clone was observed once. The chain uses TRBV19 and TRBJ2-1, with D possibly matching TRBD2 (6 bases). The CDR3 has 15 residues. The germline V gene encodes CDR1 LNHDA and CDR2 SQIVND (reference sequence). The V end was cut by 6 bases, the J end by 4 bases, with 16 bases between. The CDR3 sequence is CASSRGTALYNEQFF. For the CDR3, the DNA is TGTGCCAGTAGCCGCGGGACTGCCCTTTACAATGAGCAGTTCTTC.

This clone occurred a few times. V and J are TRBV6-5 and TRBJ1-1, with no clear D. V gave up 5 bases and J gave up 3 bases, with 10 bases separating them. CDR3 length: 13 residues. The germline CDR1 and CDR2 sequences are MNHEY and SVGAGI. CDR3 region: CASSLDGDTEAFF. The CDR3, as DNA: TGTGCCAGCAGTCTTGACGGCGACACTGAAGCTTTCTTT.

This sequence joins TRBV5-6 and TRBJ2-7; no firm D call. V was trimmed by 0 bases and J by 1 base, leaving 14 bases between them. The CDR3 loop spans 16 amino acids. The germline CDR1 and CDR2 sequences are SGHDT and YYEEEE. This CDR3 reads CASSLVSGDTSYEQYF. For the CDR3, the DNA is TGTGCCAGCAGCTTGGTCTCGGGCGACACGTCCTACGAGCAGTACTTC.

The rearrangement uses TRBV27 and TRBJ1-5; TRBD1 aligns across 7 bases. This CDR3 spans 14 amino acids. CDR1 MNHEY and CDR2 SMNVEV come from the germline V gene (reference sequence). V trimming: 3 bases; J trimming: 7 bases; junction bases outside the gene matches: 6. For the CDR3, the DNA is TGTGCCAGCAGTTTTCGACAGGGTGGGCAGCCCCAGCATTTT. Protein: CASSFRQGGQPQHF.

V usage is TRBV5-6 and J usage is TRBJ2-1, with D possibly matching TRBD1 (6 bases). Germline CDR1 SGHDT, CDR2 YYEEEE. The V end lost 4 bases, the J end lost 4 bases, and 9 bases lay between the germline ends. The CDR3 is 13 amino acids. The DNA of the CDR3 is TGTGCCAGCAGCGATACAGGGTACAATGAGCAGTTCTTC. This translates into CASSDTGYNEQFF.

The chain links TRBV24-1 to TRBJ1-4; D is perhaps TRBD1 (6 bases). V was shortened by 10 bases and J by 8 bases, with 25 bases between the two germline ends. CDR1 and CDR2 (germline): KGHDR, SFDVKD. The CDR3 has 16 amino acids. In nucleotides, the CDR3 is TGTGCCACGGGAATTAATAAAAAGATAGGGGGGGAAAAACTGTTTTTT. Translated, it gives CATGINKKIGGEKLFF.

The rearrangement links TRBV12-3 or TRBV12-4 to TRBJ2-4; TRBD2 agrees at 15 bases. V lost 6 bases and J lost 15; bases outside the gene matches: 3. This CDR3 is 12 amino acids long. The CDR3 is CASSQGLAGGYF. The CDR3 coding sequence is TGTGCCAGCAGCCAGGGACTAGCGGGGGGGTACTTC.

The chain links TRBV30 to TRBJ2-3; D may be TRBD2 (5 bases). Trimming removed 5 bases from V and 0 bases from J, with 9 bases in between. This CDR3 region has 13 residues. Germline V CDR1 and CDR2: GTSNPN, SVGIG (reference sequence). The CDR3 DNA follows: TGTGCCTGGGGAGCGGCGAGCACAGATACGCAGTATTTT. This translates into CAWGAASTDTQYF.

The genes are TRBV4-1 and TRBJ1-6; D is perhaps TRBD1 (5 bases). The CDR3 covers 15 residues. The germline CDR1 and CDR2 sequences are MGHRA and YSYEKL. The V end was cut by 4 bases, the J end by 5 bases, with 12 bases between. In nucleotides, the CDR3 is TGCGCCAGCAGCCGATCGGGACGGAATAATTCACCCCTCCACTTT. Amino acid sequence: CASSRSGRNNSPLHF.

The chain uses TRBV28 and TRBJ2-3, with D possibly TRBD2 on 6 matching bases. Germline lookup yields CDR1 MDHEN and CDR2 SYDVKM. The CDR3 covers 12 residues. Deletions cut 8 bases from V and 2 bases from J, with 8 bases between. The CDR3 nucleotides read TGTGCCAGCGCGGGGACCACAGATACGCAGTATTTT. Protein: CASAGTTDTQYF.

V and J are TRBV7-2 and TRBJ2-2; no reliable D call. The CDR3 loop spans 17 amino acids. V was cut by 2 bases and J by 5 bases, with 18 bases left in between. Germline CDR1 and CDR2: SGHTA and FQGNSA. CDR3 sequence reads: CASSLRLSRGGTGELFF. The CDR3 coding sequence is TGTGCCAGCAGCTTACGCCTTTCCCGTGGTGGAACCGGGGAGCTGTTTTTT.

This clone was detected once. The chain joins TRBV3-1 (or the pseudogene TRBV3-2) to TRBJ2-3; maybe TRBD2 (5 bases). The CDR3 is made up of 18 amino acids. The V gene lost 0 bases and the J gene lost 0 bases, with 16 bases spanning the gap. Germline-derived CDR1 and CDR2 are LGHDT and YNNKEL (reference sequence). In nucleotides, the CDR3 is TGTGCCAGCAGCCAAGAATTGAGACTATCTCCTAGCACAGATACGCAGTATTTT. Translation: CASSQELRLSPSTDTQYF.